This T cell receptor (beta chain) stems from a study of blood T cells in healthy people across ages. The second PCR ran about 7 to 12 cycles with a sample-barcoded 5' primer and J-beta primers. Using its own MiXCR run on the 5' RACE reads, TCRdb lists one record per CDR3 protein. The sample contains about 970,000 distinct CDR3 sequences, about 51% of which appear only once. Germline V gene sequence: CDR1 SQVTM, CDR2 ANQGSEA. The CDR3 runs 13 residues. Sequencing was performed on blood. The sequence was obtained from a woman between 55 and 75 years old in good health. The chain employs TRBV29-1 and TRBJ1-5, with 10 bases lining up with TRBD1. In DNA, the CDR3 is TGCAACGCGATGACAGGGGGCGGTCAGCCCCAGCATTTT. As protein: CNAMTGGGQPQHF. Full variable domain (remainder filled in from reference TRBV29-1 and TRBJ1-5): SAVISQKPSRDICQRGTSLTIQCQVDSQVTMMFWYRQQPGQSLTLIATANQGSEATYESGFVIDKFPISRPNLTFSTLTVSNMSPEDSSIYLCNAMTGGGQPQHFGDGTRLSIL.